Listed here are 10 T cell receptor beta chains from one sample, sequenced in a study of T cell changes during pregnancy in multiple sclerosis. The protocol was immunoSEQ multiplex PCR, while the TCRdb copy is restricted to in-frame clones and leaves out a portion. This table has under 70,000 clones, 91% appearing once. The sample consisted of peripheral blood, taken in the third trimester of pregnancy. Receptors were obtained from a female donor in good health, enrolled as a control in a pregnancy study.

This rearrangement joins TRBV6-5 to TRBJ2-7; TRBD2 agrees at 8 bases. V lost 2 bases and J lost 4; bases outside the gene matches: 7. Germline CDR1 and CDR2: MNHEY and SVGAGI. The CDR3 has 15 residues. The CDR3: CASSYAGGTTYEQYF. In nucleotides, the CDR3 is TGTGCCAGCAGTTACGCGGGGGGCACAACATACGAGCAGTACTTC.

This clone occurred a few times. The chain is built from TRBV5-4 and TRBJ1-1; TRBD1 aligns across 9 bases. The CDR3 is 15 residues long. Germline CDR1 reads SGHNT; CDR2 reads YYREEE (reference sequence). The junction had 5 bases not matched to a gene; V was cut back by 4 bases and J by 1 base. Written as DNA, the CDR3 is TGTGCCAGCAGCCCCGGGGACAGGGAGAACACTGAAGCTTTCTTT. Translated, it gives CASSPGDRENTEAFF.

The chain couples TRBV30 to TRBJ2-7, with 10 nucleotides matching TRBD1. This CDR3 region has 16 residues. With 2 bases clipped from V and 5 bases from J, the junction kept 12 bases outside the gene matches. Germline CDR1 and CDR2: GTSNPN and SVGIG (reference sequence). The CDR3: CAWSTNRDRGIHEQYF. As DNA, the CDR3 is TGTGCCTGGAGTACCAACCGGGACAGGGGAATCCACGAGCAGTACTTC. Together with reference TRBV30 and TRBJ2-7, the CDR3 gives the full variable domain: SQTIHQWPATLVQPVGSPLSLECTVEGTSNPNLYWYRQAAGRGLQLLFYSVGIGQISSEVPQNLSASRPQDRQFILSSKKLLLSDSGFYLCAWSTNRDRGIHEQYFGPGTRLTVT.

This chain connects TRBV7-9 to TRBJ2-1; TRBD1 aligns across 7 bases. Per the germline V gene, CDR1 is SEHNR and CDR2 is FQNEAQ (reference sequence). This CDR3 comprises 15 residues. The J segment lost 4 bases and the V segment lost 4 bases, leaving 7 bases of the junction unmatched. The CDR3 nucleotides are TGTGCCAGCAGCTCCCCCGCGGACAGGTACAATGAGCAGTTCTTC. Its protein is CASSSPADRYNEQFF.

CDR3 sequence (DNA): TGTGCCAGCAGTGGCCGGGACAGGGGGTTTTCTGAAGCTTTCTTT. Translated: CASSGRDRGFSEAFF. V gene TRBV6-1 combines with J gene TRBJ1-1; TRBD1 aligns across 11 bases. Germline-derived CDR1 and CDR2 are MNHNS and SASEGT. This CDR3 comprises 15 residues. The V and J ends lost 4 bases and 6 bases, in that order; junction bases with no gene match: 7.

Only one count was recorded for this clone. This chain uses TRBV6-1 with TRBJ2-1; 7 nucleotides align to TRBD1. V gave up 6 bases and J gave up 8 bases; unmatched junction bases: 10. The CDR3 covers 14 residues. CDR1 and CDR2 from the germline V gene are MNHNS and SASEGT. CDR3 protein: CASRTGISYYEQFF. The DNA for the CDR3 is TGTGCCAGCAGGACAGGGATATCTTACTATGAGCAGTTCTTC.

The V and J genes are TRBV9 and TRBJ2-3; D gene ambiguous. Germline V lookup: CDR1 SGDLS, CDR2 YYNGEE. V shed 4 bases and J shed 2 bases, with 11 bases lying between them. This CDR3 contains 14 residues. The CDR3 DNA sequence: TGTGCCAGCAGCCCTCGAGGATACACAGATACGCAGTATTTT. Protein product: CASSPRGYTDTQYF. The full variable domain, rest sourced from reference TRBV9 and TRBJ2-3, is DSGVTQTPKHLITATGQRVTLRCSPRSGDLSVYWYQQSLDQGLQFLIQYYNGEERAKGNILERFSAQQFPDLHSELNLSSLELGDSALYFCASSPRGYTDTQYFGPGTRLTVL.

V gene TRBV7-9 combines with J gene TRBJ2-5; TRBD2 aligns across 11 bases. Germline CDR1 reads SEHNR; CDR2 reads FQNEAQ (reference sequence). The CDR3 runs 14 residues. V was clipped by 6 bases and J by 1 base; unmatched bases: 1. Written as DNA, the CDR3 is TGTGCCAGCAGTCTAGCGGGAGGCCAAGAGACCCAGTACTTC. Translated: CASSLAGGQETQYF. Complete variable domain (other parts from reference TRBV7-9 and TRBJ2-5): DTGVSQNPRHKITKRGQNVTFRCDPISEHNRLYWYRQTLGQGPEFLTYFQNEAQLEKSRLLSDRFSAERPKGSFSTLEIQRTEQGDSAMYLCASSLAGGQETQYFGPGTRLLVL.

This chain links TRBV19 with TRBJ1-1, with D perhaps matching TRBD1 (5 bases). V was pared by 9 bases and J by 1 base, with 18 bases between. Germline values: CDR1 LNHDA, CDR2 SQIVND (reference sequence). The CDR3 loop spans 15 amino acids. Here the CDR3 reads CASDPGVITNTEAFF. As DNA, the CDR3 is TGTGCCAGCGACCCGGGGGTGATCACGAACACTGAAGCTTTCTTT.

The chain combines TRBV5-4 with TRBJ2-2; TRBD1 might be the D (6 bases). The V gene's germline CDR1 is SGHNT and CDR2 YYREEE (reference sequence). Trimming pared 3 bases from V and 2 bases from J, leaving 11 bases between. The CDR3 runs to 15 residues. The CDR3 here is CASSSGDINTGELFF. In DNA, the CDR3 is TGTGCCAGCAGCTCCGGGGACATAAACACCGGGGAGCTGTTTTTT.